These 32 T cell receptor beta chains were all obtained from the same sample, sequenced in a study of CD8+ T cells in alopecia areata. The authors extracted RNA and reverse transcribed it into cDNA as the sequencing template. Repertoires were generated with immunoSEQ multiplex PCR, while TCRdb's copy carries only in-frame clones and drops some. The table has around 190,000 clones, roughly 60% seen once. As to treatment: oral pan-JAK inhibitor, 5-10 mg twice daily. This material consisted of CD4+ T cells sorted from blood, taken at week 24, from a patient treated with tofacitinib. Receptor source: a human donor with alopecia areata.

This clone was observed at least ten times. The rearrangement joins TRBV6-6 to TRBJ2-7; TRBD1 matches 7 bases. V lost 6 bases, J lost 2 bases, and 7 bases stayed unmatched. The CDR3 runs 14 residues. The V gene's germline CDR1 is MNHNY and CDR2 SVGAGI (reference sequence). The DNA of the CDR3 is TGTGCCAGCAGACGAGGGACAGAAGCCTACGAGCAGTACTTC. Translating it yields CASRRGTEAYEQYF.

This sequence joins TRBV30 and TRBJ1-5, with D unclear. The CDR3 loop spans 13 amino acids. Germline-derived CDR1 and CDR2 are GTSNPN and SVGIG (reference sequence). V gave up 2 bases and J gave up 3 bases, with 8 bases separating them. The CDR3 region is CAWSRGNNQPQHF. DNA for the CDR3: TGTGCCTGGAGTCGGGGTAACAATCAGCCCCAGCATTTT.

J is TRBJ1-1 and V is TRBV19; D not certain. This CDR3 is built from 13 residues. V lost 6 bases, J lost 5 bases, and 13 bases lay in between. Per the germline V gene, CDR1 is LNHDA and CDR2 is SQIVND (reference sequence). This CDR3 is CASREVDGTEAFF. The CDR3 coding sequence is TGTGCCAGTAGAGAGGTCGACGGGACTGAAGCTTTCTTT.

This sequence joins TRBV13 and TRBJ2-1, with D possibly being TRBD1 (5 bases). The CDR3 sequence is 16 residues long. Germline CDR1 reads PRHDT; CDR2 reads FYEKMQ (reference sequence). The V end was cut by 5 bases, the J end by 8 bases, with 22 bases between. The CDR3 is CASSLRSPGFGDEQFF. The CDR3 DNA reads TGTGCCAGCAGCCTGAGGAGTCCAGGGTTTGGGGATGAGCAGTTCTTC.

The table lists this clone with a few counts. V usage is TRBV27 and J usage is TRBJ2-7; D might be TRBD1 or TRBD2, each matching 5 bases. The ends were cut back, 5 bases at V and 9 bases at J, with 20 bases in the middle. The germline CDR1 and CDR2 sequences are MNHEY and SMNVEV (reference sequence). This CDR3 is 14 amino acids long. The CDR3 reads CASSQDSRLSGQYF. The CDR3 DNA reads TGTGCCAGCAGTCAAGACAGCCGGCTAAGCGGGCAGTACTTC.

This clone was counted a few times. CDR3 residues: CASARRLAGPQGEDTQYF. CDR3 nucleotide sequence: TGCGCCAGCGCTCGCCGACTAGCGGGGCCACAAGGAGAAGATACGCAGTATTTT. The chain carries TRBV10-2 and TRBJ2-3; 11 nucleotides match TRBD2. The CDR3 extends over 18 amino acids. The V segment lost 8 bases and the J segment 5 bases; nucleotides outside the gene matches: 18. The germline gives CDR1 WSHSY, CDR2 SAAADI.

The chain has TRBV5-1 and TRBJ1-2, with 8 bases identical to TRBD1. Germline V gene sequence: CDR1 SGHRS, CDR2 YFSETQ. With V trimmed by 1 base and J by 6 bases, 5 bases remained unmatched. CDR3 length: 14 residues. CDR3 sequence: CASSLRQGANGYTF. The CDR3 DNA follows: TGCGCCAGCAGCTTGCGGCAGGGGGCAAATGGCTACACCTTC.

This clone was counted only a few times. The chain couples TRBV29-1 to TRBJ2-7; 8 bases fit TRBD1. V lost 6 bases to trimming and J lost 6 bases; unmatched junction nucleotides: 10. Per the germline V gene, CDR1 is SQVTM and CDR2 is ANQGSEA. This CDR3 is built from 13 residues. CDR3 DNA sequence: TGCAGCGTCCAGGGGGCGACGTTCGGCGAGCAGTACTTC. Protein sequence: CSVQGATFGEQYF.

The chain is built from TRBV29-1 and TRBJ1-2, with D maybe TRBD1 (5 bases). CDR1 and CDR2 (germline): SQVTM, ANQGSEA. V lost 3 bases to trimming and J lost 5 bases, with 16 bases between them. The CDR3 consists of 14 residues. The CDR3, as DNA: TGCAGCGTTGATGGGACGGCGTCGATTTATGGCTACACCTTC. This translates into CSVDGTASIYGYTF.

CDR3 sequence reads: CASSAYHRLGYNEQFF. The CDR3 DNA reads TGTGCCAGCAGCGCCTACCACAGGCTCGGTTACAATGAGCAGTTCTTC. The chain joins TRBV7-3 to TRBJ2-1; tentatively, D is TRBD1 (5 bases). This CDR3 has 16 residues. The V end lost 5 bases, the J end lost 4 bases, and 18 bases lay between the germline ends. In germline, CDR1 is SGHTA, CDR2 FQGTGA.

V is TRBV10-2 and J is TRBJ2-6; no reliable D call. The length of the CDR3 is 17 residues. Germline assignment: CDR1 WSHSY and CDR2 SAAADI. Trimming left V 2 bases short and J 3 bases short, with 14 bases between. The CDR3 loop reads CASSEAVGSGGANVLTF. CDR3 nucleotides: TGCGCCAGCAGTGAGGCAGTCGGGTCTGGTGGGGCCAACGTCCTGACTTTC.

About this clone itself: Other DNA variants within this sample encode the same CDR3. This chain links TRBV29-1 with TRBJ1-5; D gene ambiguous. Germline assignment: CDR1 SQVTM and CDR2 ANQGSEA. CDR3 length equals 12 residues. The V end lost 6 bases, the J end lost 3 bases, and 9 bases lay between the germline ends. CDR3 in DNA: TGCAGCGTAGGGCAGAACAATCAGCCCCAGCATTTT. Its translation is CSVGQNNQPQHF.

J is TRBJ2-3 and V is TRBV5-1; 14 bases line up with TRBD2. V gave up 2 bases and J gave up 4 bases; unmatched junction bases: 3. CDR3 length equals 16 residues. CDR1 SGHRS and CDR2 YFSETQ come from the germline V gene. The CDR3 DNA follows: TGCGCCAGCAGCTTAGGGACTAGCGGGGGCGCAGATACGCAGTATTTT. Its protein product is CASSLGTSGGADTQYF.

The rearrangement joins TRBV6-1 to TRBJ1-5; D remains ambiguous. This CDR3 comprises 13 residues. The V end lost 9 bases, the J end lost 2 bases, and 11 bases lay between the germline ends. The germline V gene encodes CDR1 MNHNS and CDR2 SASEGT. The CDR3: CASADTRNQPQHF. CDR3 sequence (DNA): TGTGCCAGTGCCGACACCCGCAATCAGCCCCAGCATTTT.

The chain uses TRBV14 and TRBJ1-2, with no clear D. Germline V CDR1 and CDR2: SGHDN, FVKESK. The V end was cut by 0 bases, the J end by 8 bases, with 10 bases between. The CDR3 is 13 residues long. The CDR3, as DNA: TGTGCCAGCAGCCAAGATCGGCGAGGAGGCTACACCTTC. This codes for CASSQDRRGGYTF.

The chain links TRBV30 to TRBJ1-1, with TRBD1 as a possible D gene (5 bases). CDR3 size: 15 residues. CDR1 and CDR2 from the germline V gene are GTSNPN and SVGIG (reference sequence). The V end was cut by 0 bases, the J end by 7 bases, with 18 bases between. The CDR3 sequence is CAWSVRVGGRGEAFF. CDR3 nucleotide sequence: TGTGCCTGGAGTGTACGCGTTGGGGGAAGGGGTGAAGCTTTCTTT.

The chain joins TRBV27 to TRBJ1-6; D possibly corresponds to TRBD1 (5 bases). Germline V CDR1 and CDR2: MNHEY, SMNVEV (reference sequence). CDR3 size: 12 residues. Trimming removed 8 bases from V and 9 bases from J, with 11 bases in between. The DNA of the CDR3 is TGTGCCAGCGGGGCAGCAGGTTCACCCCTCCACTTT. This gives the protein CASGAAGSPLHF.

The table lists this clone with a few counts. The rearrangement uses TRBV29-1 and TRBJ2-7; D perhaps matches TRBD1 (6 bases). This CDR3 spans 13 amino acids. Between the trimmed V and J ends, which lost 6 bases and 2 bases, there was a span of 14 bases. Germline V gene sequence: CDR1 SQVTM, CDR2 ANQGSEA. CDR3 bases: TGCAGCGTCGCACAGGGTCTAGCCTACGAGCAGTACTTC. It is translated as CSVAQGLAYEQYF.

The chain combines TRBV5-1 with TRBJ2-1, with TRBD1 matching over 8 bases. The CDR3 loop spans 12 amino acids. Germline V gene data show CDR1 as SGHRS and CDR2 as YFSETQ. V dropped 4 bases and J dropped 14; count of bases not matched to a gene: 8. For the CDR3, the DNA is TGCGCCAGCAGCACGGACAGGGCTTCGGAGTTCTTC. Translating gives CASSTDRASEFF. Complete variable domain (other parts from reference TRBV5-1 and TRBJ2-1): KAGVTQTPRYLIKTRGQQVTLSCSPISGHRSVSWYQQTPGQGLQFLFEYFSETQRNKGNFPGRFSGRQFSNSRSEMNVSTLELGDSALYLCASSTDRASEFFGPGTRLTVL.

This clone has ten or more counts. This rearrangement joins TRBV13 to TRBJ1-2; 9 positions match TRBD1. V shed 4 bases and J 3 bases; nucleotides not matched to a gene: 3. Germline assignment: CDR1 PRHDT and CDR2 FYEKMQ (reference sequence). This CDR3 is built from 14 residues. This CDR3 reads CASSSGQGHYGYTF. As DNA, the CDR3 is TGTGCCAGCAGCTCCGGACAGGGGCACTATGGCTACACCTTC.

The count of this clone is one. This sequence joins TRBV2 and TRBJ1-5; unclear D gene. The CDR3 totals 19 residues. Germline V lookup: CDR1 SNHLY, CDR2 FYNNEI. V was pared by 2 bases and J by 2 bases, with 22 bases between. The CDR3 is CASSEYVGRLPGRNQPQHF. CDR3 nucleotide sequence: TGTGCCAGCAGTGAATATGTAGGGAGGTTGCCCGGGCGCAATCAGCCCCAGCATTTT.

This clone occurred a few times. The V call is TRBV10-3, the J call TRBJ2-6, with D possibly TRBD2 on 5 matching bases. This CDR3 has 15 amino acids. The V end was cut by 4 bases, the J end by 4 bases, with 11 bases between. CDR1 ENHRY and CDR2 SYGVKD come from the germline V gene. CDR3 residues: CAISVKGAGANVLTF. CDR3 nucleotides: TGTGCCATCAGTGTGAAGGGAGCAGGGGCCAACGTCCTGACTTTC.

This rearrangement joins TRBV11-1 to TRBJ1-1; D may be TRBD1 (6 bases). CDR3 length: 13 amino acids. Germline V lookup: CDR1 SGHAT, CDR2 FQDESV (reference sequence). The V end lost 5 bases, the J end lost 4 bases, and 11 bases lay between the germline ends. The CDR3 sequence: CASSATGTTEAFF. DNA for the CDR3: TGTGCCAGCAGCGCAACAGGGACCACTGAAGCTTTCTTT.

This clone was seen once. J is TRBJ2-1 and V is TRBV10-3; TRBD1 aligns across 11 bases. Trimming at V came to 10 bases and at J to 3 bases, leaving 8 bases not matched to a gene. CDR3 size: 15 residues. CDR1 and CDR2 from the germline V gene are ENHRY and SYGVKD. CDR3 sequence: CATSLGQGVYNEQFF. For the CDR3, the DNA is TGTGCCACCTCCCTGGGACAGGGGGTCTACAATGAGCAGTTCTTC.

This clone is a singleton in its sample. This rearrangement joins TRBV7-2 to TRBJ1-3, with D unclear. There are 14 residues in the CDR3. Trimming took off 4 bases at V and 0 bases at J, with 7 bases between the two ends. Germline CDR1 is SGHTA and CDR2 is FQGNSA. This CDR3 is CASSSRFSGNTIYF. CDR3 DNA sequence: TGTGCCAGCAGCTCCAGGTTCTCTGGAAACACCATATATTTT.

This clone was seen a handful of times. The J gene is TRBJ2-5, the V gene TRBV29-1, with unresolved D. V was clipped by 0 bases and J by 0 bases, with 8 bases between them. The CDR3 extends over 14 amino acids. The V gene's germline CDR1 is SQVTM and CDR2 ANQGSEA. The DNA of the CDR3 is TGCAGCGTTGAAGATCGTGACCACCAAGAGACCCAGTACTTC. Translation: CSVEDRDHQETQYF.

The V and J genes are TRBV19 and TRBJ1-5, with D unresolved. Trimming removed 5 bases at V and 7 bases at J, with 12 bases between. The CDR3 sequence is 13 residues long. Germline CDR1 is LNHDA and CDR2 is SQIVND (reference sequence). The CDR3 here is CASSPQVNQPQHF. CDR3 DNA: TGTGCCAGTAGTCCCCAGGTAAACCAGCCCCAGCATTTT.

This clone was seen a few times. The chain joins TRBV5-1 to TRBJ2-5, with D perhaps assigned TRBD1 or TRBD2 (5 bases each). Germline assignment: CDR1 SGHRS and CDR2 YFSETQ. The CDR3 has 14 amino acids. Deletions cut 2 bases from V and 2 bases from J, with 10 bases between. CDR3 protein: CASSFGTAQETQYF. As DNA, the CDR3 is TGCGCCAGCAGCTTTGGGACGGCTCAAGAGACCCAGTACTTC. Using reference TRBV5-1 and TRBJ2-5 for the parts outside the CDR3, the full variable domain is KAGVTQTPRYLIKTRGQQVTLSCSPISGHRSVSWYQQTPGQGLQFLFEYFSETQRNKGNFPGRFSGRQFSNSRSEMNVSTLELGDSALYLCASSFGTAQETQYFGPGTRLLVL.

V is TRBV2 and J is TRBJ2-7; D ambiguous. CDR3 length: 12 amino acids. The ends were cut back, 3 bases at V and 8 bases at J, with 11 bases in the middle. Looked up from germline, CDR1 is SNHLY and CDR2 is FYNNEI. CDR3 loop: CASSDRLRKQYF. The CDR3 region has the DNA TGTGCCAGCAGTGACAGACTTCGGAAGCAGTACTTC. The variable domain in full, with the rest retrieved from reference TRBV2 and TRBJ2-7, is EPEVTQTPSHQVTQMGQEVILRCVPISNHLYFYWYRQILGQKVEFLVSFYNNEISEKSEIFDDQFSVERPDGSNFTLKIRSTKLEDSAMYFCASSDRLRKQYFGPGTRLTVT.

In its sample, this clone was seen a few times. The same CDR3 can be traced to other DNA sequences in this sample. The gene calls are TRBV5-6 and TRBJ2-5; D perhaps matches TRBD1 (5 bases). The CDR3 is 13 amino acids. V was trimmed by 0 bases and J by 5 bases, leaving 8 bases between them. The germline V gene has CDR1 SGHDT and CDR2 YYEEEE. CDR3 region: CASSLGAGETQYF. DNA for the CDR3: TGTGCCAGCAGCTTGGGGGCAGGGGAGACCCAGTACTTC. The complete variable domain, with remaining parts taken from reference TRBV5-6 and TRBJ2-5, reads DAGVTQSPTHLIKTRGQQVTLRCSPKSGHDTVSWYQQALGQGPQFIFQYYEEEERQRGNFPDRFSGHQFPNYSSELNVNALLLGDSALYLCASSLGAGETQYFGPGTRLLVL.

V usage is TRBV30 and J usage is TRBJ1-1; D is undetermined. CDR3 length: 11 residues. V was clipped by 4 bases and J by 11 bases, with 14 bases between them. Germline CDR1 is GTSNPN and CDR2 is SVGIG (reference sequence). This CDR3 reads CAWINEGSAFF. The CDR3 bases are TGTGCCTGGATCAACGAAGGGAGTGCTTTCTTT.

The gene calls are TRBV29-1 and TRBJ2-1; TRBD2 matches at 14 bases. CDR1 is SQVTM and CDR2 is ANQGSEA in the germline V gene. Trimming at V came to 7 bases and at J to 4 bases, leaving 6 bases not matched to a gene. The CDR3 has 15 amino acids. For the CDR3, the DNA is TGCAGCGGGGAAGGGACTAGCGGGGGTTACAATGAGCAGTTCTTC. Residues: CSGEGTSGGYNEQFF.